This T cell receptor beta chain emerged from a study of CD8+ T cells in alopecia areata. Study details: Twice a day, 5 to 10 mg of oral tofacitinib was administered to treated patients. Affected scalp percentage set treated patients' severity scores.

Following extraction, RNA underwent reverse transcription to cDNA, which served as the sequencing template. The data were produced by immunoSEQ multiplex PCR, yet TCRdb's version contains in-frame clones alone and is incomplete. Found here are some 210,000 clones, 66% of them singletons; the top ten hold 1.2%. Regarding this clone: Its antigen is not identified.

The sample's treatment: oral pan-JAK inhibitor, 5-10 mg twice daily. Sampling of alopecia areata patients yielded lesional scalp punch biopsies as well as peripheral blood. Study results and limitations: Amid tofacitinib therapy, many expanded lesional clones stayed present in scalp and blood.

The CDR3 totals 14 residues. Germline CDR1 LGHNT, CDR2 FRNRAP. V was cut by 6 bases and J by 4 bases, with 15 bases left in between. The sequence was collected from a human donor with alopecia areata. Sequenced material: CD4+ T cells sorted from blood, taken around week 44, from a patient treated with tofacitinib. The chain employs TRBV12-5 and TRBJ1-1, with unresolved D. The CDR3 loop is CASGQDVRGTEAFF. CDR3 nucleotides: TGTGCTAGTGGCCAGGATGTACGGGGCACTGAAGCTTTCTTT.